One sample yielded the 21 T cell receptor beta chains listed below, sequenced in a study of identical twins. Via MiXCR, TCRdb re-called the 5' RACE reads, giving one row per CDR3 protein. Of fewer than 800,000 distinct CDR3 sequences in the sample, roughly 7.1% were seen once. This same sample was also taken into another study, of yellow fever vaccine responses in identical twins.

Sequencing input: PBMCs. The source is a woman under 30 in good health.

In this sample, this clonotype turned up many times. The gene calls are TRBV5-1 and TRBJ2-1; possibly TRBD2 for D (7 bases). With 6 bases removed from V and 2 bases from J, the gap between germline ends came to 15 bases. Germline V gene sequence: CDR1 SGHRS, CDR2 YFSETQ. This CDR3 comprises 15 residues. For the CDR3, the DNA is TGCGCCAGCATCGGCGGGGGCCCACCCTACAATGAGCAGTTCTTC. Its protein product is CASIGGGPPYNEQFF. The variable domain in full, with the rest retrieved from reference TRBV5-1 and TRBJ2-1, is KAGVTQTPRYLIKTRGQQVTLSCSPISGHRSVSWYQQTPGQGLQFLFEYFSETQRNKGNFPGRFSGRQFSNSRSEMNVSTLELGDSALYLCASIGGGPPYNEQFFGPGTRLTVL.

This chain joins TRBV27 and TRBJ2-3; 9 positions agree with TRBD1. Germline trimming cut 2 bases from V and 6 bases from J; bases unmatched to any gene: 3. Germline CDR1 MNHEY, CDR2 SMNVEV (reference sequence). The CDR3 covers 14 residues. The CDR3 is CASSLRQGVDTQYF. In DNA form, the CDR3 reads TGTGCCAGCAGTTTAAGACAGGGGGTTGATACGCAGTATTTT.

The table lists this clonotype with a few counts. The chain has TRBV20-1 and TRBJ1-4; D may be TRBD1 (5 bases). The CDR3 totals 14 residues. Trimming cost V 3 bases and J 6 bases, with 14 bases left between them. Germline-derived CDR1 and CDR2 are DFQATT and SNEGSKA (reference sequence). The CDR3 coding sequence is TGCAGTGCTAGGGGCGACCTCAGGGATGAAAAACTGTTTTTT. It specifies CSARGDLRDEKLFF.

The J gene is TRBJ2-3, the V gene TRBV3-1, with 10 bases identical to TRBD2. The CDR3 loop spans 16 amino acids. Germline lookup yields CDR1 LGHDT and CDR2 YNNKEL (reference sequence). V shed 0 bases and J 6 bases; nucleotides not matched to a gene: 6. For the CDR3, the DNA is TGTGCCAGCAGCCAAGATGCCCTAGCGGGAGCTGATACGCAGTATTTT. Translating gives CASSQDALAGADTQYF.

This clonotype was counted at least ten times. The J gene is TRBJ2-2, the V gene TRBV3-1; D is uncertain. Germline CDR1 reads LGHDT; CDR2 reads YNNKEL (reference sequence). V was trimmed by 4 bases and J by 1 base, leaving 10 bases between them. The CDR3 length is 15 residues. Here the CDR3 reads CASSRHTENTGELFF. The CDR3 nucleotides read TGTGCCAGCAGCCGGCATACCGAGAACACCGGGGAGCTGTTTTTT.

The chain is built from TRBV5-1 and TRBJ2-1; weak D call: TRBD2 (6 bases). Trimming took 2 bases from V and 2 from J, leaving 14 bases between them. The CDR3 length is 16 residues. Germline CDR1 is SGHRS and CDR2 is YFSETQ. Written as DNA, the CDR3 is TGCGCCAGCAGCTTCGAGGGCGGGGCAGCCTACAATGAGCAGTTCTTC. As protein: CASSFEGGAAYNEQFF.

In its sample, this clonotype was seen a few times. Here the CDR3 DNA reads TGCAGCGTTGAAGACACGTTCTCTGGAAACACCATATATTTT. Translation gives CSVEDTFSGNTIYF. The chain is built from TRBV29-1 and TRBJ1-3; D not resolved. Germline V CDR1 and CDR2: SQVTM, ANQGSEA. This CDR3 contains 14 residues. Trimming shortened V by 0 bases and J by 0 bases, and 6 bases separated the two germline ends.

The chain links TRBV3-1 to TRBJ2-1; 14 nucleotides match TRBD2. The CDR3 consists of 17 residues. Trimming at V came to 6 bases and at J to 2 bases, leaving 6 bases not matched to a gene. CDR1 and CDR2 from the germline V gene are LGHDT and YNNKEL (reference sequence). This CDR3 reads CASRKGLAGAPYNEQFF. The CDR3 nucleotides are TGTGCCAGCAGAAAGGGACTAGCGGGAGCCCCCTACAATGAGCAGTTCTTC.

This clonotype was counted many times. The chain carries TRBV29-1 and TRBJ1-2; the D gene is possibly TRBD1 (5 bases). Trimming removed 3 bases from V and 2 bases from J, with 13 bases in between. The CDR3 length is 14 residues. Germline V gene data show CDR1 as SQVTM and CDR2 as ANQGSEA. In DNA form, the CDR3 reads TGCAGCGTTGAGGATTTCAGGACAAACTATGGCTACACCTTC. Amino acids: CSVEDFRTNYGYTF. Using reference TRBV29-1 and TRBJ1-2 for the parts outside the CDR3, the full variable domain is SAVISQKPSRDICQRGTSLTIQCQVDSQVTMMFWYRQQPGQSLTLIATANQGSEATYESGFVIDKFPISRPNLTFSTLTVSNMSPEDSSIYLCSVEDFRTNYGYTFGSGTRLTVV.

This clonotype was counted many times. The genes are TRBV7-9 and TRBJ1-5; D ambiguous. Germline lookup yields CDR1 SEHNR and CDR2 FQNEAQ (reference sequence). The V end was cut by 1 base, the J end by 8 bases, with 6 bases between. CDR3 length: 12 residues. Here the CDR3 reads CASSLGGEPQHF. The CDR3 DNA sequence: TGTGCCAGCAGCTTAGGGGGAGAGCCCCAGCATTTT.

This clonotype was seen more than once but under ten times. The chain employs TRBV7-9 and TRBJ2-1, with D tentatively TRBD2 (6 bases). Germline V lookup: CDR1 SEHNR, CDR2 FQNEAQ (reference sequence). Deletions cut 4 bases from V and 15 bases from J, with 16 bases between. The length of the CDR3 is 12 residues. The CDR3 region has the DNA TGTGCCAGCAGCTCTAGCGCTCCCGCTGGGTTCTTC. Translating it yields CASSSSAPAGFF.

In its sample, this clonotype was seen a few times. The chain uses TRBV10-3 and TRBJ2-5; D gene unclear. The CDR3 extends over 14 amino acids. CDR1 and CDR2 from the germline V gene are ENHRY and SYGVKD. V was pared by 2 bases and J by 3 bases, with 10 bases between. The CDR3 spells CAISEKGFKETQYF. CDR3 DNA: TGTGCCATCAGTGAGAAAGGGTTTAAAGAGACCCAGTACTTC.

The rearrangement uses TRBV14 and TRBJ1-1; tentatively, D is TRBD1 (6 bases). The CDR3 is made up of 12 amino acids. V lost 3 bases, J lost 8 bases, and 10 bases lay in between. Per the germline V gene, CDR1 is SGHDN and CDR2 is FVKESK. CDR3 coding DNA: TGTGCCAGCAGCCACCAGGACAGAGAAGCTTTCTTT. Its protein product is CASSHQDREAFF.

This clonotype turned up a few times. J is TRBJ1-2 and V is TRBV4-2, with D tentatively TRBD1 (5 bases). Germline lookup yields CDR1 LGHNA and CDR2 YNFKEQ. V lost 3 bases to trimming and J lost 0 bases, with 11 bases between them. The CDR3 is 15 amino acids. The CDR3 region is CASSQGEDSNYGYTF. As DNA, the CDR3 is TGTGCCAGCAGCCAGGGGGAGGACTCTAACTATGGCTACACCTTC.

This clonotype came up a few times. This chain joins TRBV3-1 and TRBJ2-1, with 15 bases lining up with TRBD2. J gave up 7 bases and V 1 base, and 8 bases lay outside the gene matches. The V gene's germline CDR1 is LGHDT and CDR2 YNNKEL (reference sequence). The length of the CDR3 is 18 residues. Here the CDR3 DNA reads TGTGCCAGCAGCCAAGGGACTAGCGGGGGGGCCCGGGTGAATGAGCAGTTCTTC. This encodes CASSQGTSGGARVNEQFF.

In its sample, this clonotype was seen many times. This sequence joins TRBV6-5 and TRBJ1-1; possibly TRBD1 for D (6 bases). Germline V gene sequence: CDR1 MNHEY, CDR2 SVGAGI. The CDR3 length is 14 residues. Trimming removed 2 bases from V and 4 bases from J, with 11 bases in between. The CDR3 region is CASSYPGAGTEAFF. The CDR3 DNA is TGTGCCAGCAGTTACCCGGGGGCGGGCACTGAAGCTTTCTTT.

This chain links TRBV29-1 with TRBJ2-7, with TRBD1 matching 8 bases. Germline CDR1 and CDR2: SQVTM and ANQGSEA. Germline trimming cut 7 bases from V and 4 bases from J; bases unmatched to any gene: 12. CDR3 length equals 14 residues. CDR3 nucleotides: TGCAGCGCTACAACCAGGGACAGGAGATACGAGCAGTACTTC. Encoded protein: CSATTRDRRYEQYF.

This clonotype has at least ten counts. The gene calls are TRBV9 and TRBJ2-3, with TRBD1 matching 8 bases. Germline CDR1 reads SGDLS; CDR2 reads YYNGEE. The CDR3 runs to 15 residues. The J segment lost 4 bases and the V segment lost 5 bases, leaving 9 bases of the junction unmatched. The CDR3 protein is CASRKTGEYADTQYF. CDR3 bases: TGTGCCAGCAGAAAGACAGGGGAGTATGCAGATACGCAGTATTTT.

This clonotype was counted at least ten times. This chain's CDR3 is CATSDSRGGSPLHF. In DNA form, the CDR3 reads TGTGCCACCAGTGATTCCCGGGGGGGATCACCCCTCCACTTT. The chain couples TRBV24-1 to TRBJ1-6, with D perhaps matching TRBD1 (5 bases). The V gene's germline CDR1 is KGHDR and CDR2 SFDVKD. V gave up 2 bases and J gave up 10 bases, with 11 bases separating them. CDR3 size: 14 residues.

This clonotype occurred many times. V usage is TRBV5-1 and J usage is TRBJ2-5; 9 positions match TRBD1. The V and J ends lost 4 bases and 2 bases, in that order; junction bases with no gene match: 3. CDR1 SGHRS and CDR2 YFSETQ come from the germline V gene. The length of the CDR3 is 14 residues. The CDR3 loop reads CASSKDRGQETQYF. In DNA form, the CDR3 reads TGCGCCAGCAGCAAGGACAGGGGTCAAGAGACCCAGTACTTC. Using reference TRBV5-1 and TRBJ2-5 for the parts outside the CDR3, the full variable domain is KAGVTQTPRYLIKTRGQQVTLSCSPISGHRSVSWYQQTPGQGLQFLFEYFSETQRNKGNFPGRFSGRQFSNSRSEMNVSTLELGDSALYLCASSKDRGQETQYFGPGTRLLVL.

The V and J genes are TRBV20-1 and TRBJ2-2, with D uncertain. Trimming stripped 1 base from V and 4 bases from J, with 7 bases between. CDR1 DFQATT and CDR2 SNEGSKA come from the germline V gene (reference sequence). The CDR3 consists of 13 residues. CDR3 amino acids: CSARGPITGELFF. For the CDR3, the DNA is TGCAGTGCTAGAGGGCCCATCACCGGGGAGCTGTTTTTT.